The present T cell receptor beta chain was sequenced within a study of beta chain features in type 1 diabetes. The CDR3 runs 16 residues. Trimming took 4 bases from V and 5 from J; bases not matched to a gene: 12. CDR1 SGHRS and CDR2 YFSETQ come from the germline V gene. Study results and caveats: Moderate but significant shortening of TCRB CDR3s was recorded in all four CD4+ subsets from Type 1 diabetes patients.

This clone was picked up a small number of times. Its antigen is unidentified. Expressed TCRB transcripts were sequenced after all isolated RNA was converted to cDNA. Method: immunoSEQ multiplex PCR; TCRdb's copy keeps in-frame clones and lacks some. The repertoire holds a few hundred thousand clones, roughly a tenth seen once, with over 0.015% in the top ten. V gene TRBV5-1 combines with J gene TRBJ2-3, with TRBD1 identical over 8 bases. Sequences were obtained from naive CD4+ T cells from blood. This receptor was identified in a man aged 25-45 years with type 1 diabetes. As DNA, the CDR3 is TGCGCCAGCAGCATCCCGACAGGGGTGGGAGGAGATACGCAGTATTTT. This encodes CASSIPTGVGGDTQYF.